This TCR beta chain stems from a study of blood T cell repertoires in COVID-19. The protocol was immunoSEQ multiplex PCR, while the TCRdb copy is restricted to in-frame clones and leaves out a portion. Of approximately 74,000 clones in the sample, approximately 88% were seen once. The CDR3 runs to 14 residues. V shed 0 bases and J shed 7 bases, with 10 bases lying between them. Germline V CDR1 and CDR2: SGHRS, YFSETQ. The sequencing input was peripheral blood. The source of this sequence is a man at least 80 years old with active or convalescent COVID-19. This chain links TRBV5-1 with TRBJ1-4, with D possibly TRBD1 on 5 matching bases. CDR3 DNA: TGCGCCAGCAGCTTGGAGACAGTGGCTGAAAAACTGTTTTTT. Its translation is CASSLETVAEKLFF.